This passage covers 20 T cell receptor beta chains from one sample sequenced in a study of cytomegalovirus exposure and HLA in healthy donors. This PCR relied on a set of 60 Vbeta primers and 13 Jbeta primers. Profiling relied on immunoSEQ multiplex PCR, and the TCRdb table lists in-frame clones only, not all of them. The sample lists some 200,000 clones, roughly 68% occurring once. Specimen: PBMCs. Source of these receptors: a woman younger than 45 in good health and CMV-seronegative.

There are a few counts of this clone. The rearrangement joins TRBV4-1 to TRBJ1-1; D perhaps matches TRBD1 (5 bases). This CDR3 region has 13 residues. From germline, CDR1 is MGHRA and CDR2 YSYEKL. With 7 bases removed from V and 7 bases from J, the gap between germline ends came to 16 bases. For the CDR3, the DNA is TGCGCCAGCAACCACGAACAGGCGGATGAAGCTTTCTTT. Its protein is CASNHEQADEAFF.

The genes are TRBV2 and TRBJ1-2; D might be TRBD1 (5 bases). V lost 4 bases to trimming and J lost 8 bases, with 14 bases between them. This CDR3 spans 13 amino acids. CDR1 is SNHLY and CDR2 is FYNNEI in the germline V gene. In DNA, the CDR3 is TGTGCCAGCAGTGGAAACAGGAATTCGGGCTACACCTTC. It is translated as CASSGNRNSGYTF.

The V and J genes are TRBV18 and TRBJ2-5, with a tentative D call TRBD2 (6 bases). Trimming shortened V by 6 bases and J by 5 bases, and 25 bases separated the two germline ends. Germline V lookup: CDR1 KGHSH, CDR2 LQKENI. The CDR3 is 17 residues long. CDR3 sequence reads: CASSPILSTAEGETQYF. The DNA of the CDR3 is TGTGCCAGCTCCCCCATCCTTTCGACGGCGGAGGGGGAGACCCAGTACTTC.

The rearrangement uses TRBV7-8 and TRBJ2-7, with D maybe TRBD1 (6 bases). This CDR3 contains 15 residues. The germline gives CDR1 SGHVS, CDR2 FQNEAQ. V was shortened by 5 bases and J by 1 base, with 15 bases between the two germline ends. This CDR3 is CASSPLSGVSYEQYF. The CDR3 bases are TGTGCCAGCAGCCCACTATCAGGGGTATCCTACGAGCAGTACTTC.

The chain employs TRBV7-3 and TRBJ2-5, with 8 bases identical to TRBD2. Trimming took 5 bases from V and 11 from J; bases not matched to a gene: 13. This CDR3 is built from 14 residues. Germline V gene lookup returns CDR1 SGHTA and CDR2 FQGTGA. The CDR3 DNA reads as TGTGCCAGCAGCCCGGGGGGGCTAACTGGAGAGCAGTACTTC. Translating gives CASSPGGLTGEQYF.

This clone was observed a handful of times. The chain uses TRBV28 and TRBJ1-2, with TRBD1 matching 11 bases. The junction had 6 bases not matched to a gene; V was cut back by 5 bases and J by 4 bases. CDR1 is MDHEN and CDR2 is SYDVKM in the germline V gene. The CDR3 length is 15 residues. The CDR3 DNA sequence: TGTGCCAGCAGTCCATGGACAGGGGGCGGCTATGGCTACACCTTC. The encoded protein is CASSPWTGGGYGYTF.

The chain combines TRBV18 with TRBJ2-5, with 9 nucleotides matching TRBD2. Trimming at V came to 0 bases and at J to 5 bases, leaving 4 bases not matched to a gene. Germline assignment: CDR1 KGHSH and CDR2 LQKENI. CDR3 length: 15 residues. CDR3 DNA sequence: TGTGCCAGCTCACCACCGGGACTAGCCCCGGAGACCCAGTACTTC. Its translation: CASSPPGLAPETQYF. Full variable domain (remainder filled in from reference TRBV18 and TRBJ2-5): NAGVMQNPRHLVRRRGQEARLRCSPMKGHSHVYWYRQLPEEGLKFMVYLQKENIIDESGMPKERFSAEFPKEGPSILRIQQVVRGDSAAYFCASSPPGLAPETQYFGPGTRLLVL.

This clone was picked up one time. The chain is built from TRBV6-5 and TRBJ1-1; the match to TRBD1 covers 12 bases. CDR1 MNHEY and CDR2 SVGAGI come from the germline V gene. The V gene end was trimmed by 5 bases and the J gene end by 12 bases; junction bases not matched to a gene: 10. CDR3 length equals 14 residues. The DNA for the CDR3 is TGTGCCAGCAGTCTACGGGGGACAGGGGGCCTATCTTTCTTT. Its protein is CASSLRGTGGLSFF.

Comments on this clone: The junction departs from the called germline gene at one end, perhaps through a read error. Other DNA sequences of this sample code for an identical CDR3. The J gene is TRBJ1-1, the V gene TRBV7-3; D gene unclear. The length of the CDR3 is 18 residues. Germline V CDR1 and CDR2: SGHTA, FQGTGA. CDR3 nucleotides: TGTGCCAGCAGCTTAGTTCCAACTCCGGGAGCTCTGAACACTGAGGCTTTCTTT. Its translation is CASSLVPTPGALNTEAFF.

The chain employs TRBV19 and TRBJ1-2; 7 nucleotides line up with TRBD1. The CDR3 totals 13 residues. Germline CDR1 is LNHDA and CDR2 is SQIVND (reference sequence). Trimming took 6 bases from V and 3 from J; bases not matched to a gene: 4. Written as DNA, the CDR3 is TGTGCCAGTAGATTCGGGACAGACTATGGCTACACCTTC. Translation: CASRFGTDYGYTF.

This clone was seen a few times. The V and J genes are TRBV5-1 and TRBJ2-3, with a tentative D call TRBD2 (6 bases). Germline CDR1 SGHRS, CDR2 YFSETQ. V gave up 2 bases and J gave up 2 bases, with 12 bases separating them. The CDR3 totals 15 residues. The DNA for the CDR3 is TGCGCCAGCAGCTTCCAAACTAGCCCCACAGATACGCAGTATTTT. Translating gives CASSFQTSPTDTQYF. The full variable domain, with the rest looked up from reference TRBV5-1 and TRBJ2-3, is KAGVTQTPRYLIKTRGQQVTLSCSPISGHRSVSWYQQTPGQGLQFLFEYFSETQRNKGNFPGRFSGRQFSNSRSEMNVSTLELGDSALYLCASSFQTSPTDTQYFGPGTRLTVL.

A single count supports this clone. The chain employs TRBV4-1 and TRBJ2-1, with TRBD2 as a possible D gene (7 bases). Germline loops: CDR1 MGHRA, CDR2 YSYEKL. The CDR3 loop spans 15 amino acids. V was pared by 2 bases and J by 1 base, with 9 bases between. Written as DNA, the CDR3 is TGCGCCAGCAGCCAACGGGGGGCGTCCTACAATGAGCAGTTCTTC. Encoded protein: CASSQRGASYNEQFF.

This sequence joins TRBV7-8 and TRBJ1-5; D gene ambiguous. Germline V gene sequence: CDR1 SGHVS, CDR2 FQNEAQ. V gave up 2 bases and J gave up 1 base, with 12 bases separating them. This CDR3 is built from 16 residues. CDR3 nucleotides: TGTGCCAGCAGCTTACGGGGTAGGTCGAGCAATCAGCCCCAGCATTTT. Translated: CASSLRGRSSNQPQHF.

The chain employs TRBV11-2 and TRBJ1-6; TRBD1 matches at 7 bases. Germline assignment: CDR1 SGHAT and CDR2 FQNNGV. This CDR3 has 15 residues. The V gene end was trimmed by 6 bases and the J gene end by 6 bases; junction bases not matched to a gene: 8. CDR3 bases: TGTGCCAGCAGACGGATACAGGGGAGTAATTCACCCCTCCACTTT. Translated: CASRRIQGSNSPLHF.

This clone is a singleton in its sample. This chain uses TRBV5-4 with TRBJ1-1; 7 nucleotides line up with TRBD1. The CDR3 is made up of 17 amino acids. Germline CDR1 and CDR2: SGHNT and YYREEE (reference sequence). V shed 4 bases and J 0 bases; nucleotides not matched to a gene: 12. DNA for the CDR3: TGTGCCAGCAGCCCAACAGGGGCGCGGGGTTTGAACACTGAAGCTTTCTTT. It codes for CASSPTGARGLNTEAFF.

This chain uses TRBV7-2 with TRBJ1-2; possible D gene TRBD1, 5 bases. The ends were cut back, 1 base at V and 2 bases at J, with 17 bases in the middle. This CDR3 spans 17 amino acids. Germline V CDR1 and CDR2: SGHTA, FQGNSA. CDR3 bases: TGTGCCAGCAGCTTAGGAGTGGGCAGGGCAGAGAACTATGGCTACACCTTC. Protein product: CASSLGVGRAENYGYTF.

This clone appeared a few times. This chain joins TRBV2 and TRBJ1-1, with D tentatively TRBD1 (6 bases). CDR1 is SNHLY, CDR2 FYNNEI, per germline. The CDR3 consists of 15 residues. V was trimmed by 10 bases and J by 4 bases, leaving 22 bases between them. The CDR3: CATQGSRGVVTEAFF. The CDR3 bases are TGTGCCACCCAGGGGTCCCGAGGCGTGGTCACTGAAGCTTTCTTT.

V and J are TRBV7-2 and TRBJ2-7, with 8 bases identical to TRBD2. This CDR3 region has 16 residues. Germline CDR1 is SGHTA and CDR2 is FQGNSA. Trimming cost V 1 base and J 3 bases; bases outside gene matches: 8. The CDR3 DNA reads TGTGCCAGCAGCTTAGTCGGGGGGGGAGGGGACTACGAGCAGTACTTC. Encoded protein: CASSLVGGGGDYEQYF.

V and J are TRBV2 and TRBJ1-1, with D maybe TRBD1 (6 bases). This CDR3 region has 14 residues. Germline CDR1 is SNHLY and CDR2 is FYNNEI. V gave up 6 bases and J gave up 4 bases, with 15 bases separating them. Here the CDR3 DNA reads TGTGCCAGCAGGGACAGCACCATGAGCACTGAAGCTTTCTTT. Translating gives CASRDSTMSTEAFF.

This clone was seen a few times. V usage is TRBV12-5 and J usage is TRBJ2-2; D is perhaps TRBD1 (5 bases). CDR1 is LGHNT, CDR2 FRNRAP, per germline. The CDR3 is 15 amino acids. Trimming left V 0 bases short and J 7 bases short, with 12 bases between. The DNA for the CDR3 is TGTGCTAGTGGTTTGGTCACCAGGGATGGCGGGGAGCTGTTTTTT. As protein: CASGLVTRDGGELFF.